The 9 T cell receptor beta chains listed next were all sequenced from one sample in a study of tumor-infiltrating lymphocytes in localized non-small cell lung cancer. The data were produced by immunoSEQ multiplex PCR, yet TCRdb's version contains in-frame clones alone and is incomplete. The profile covers fewer than 15,000 clones, with roughly 72% appearing a single time and about 13% taken by the ten largest. Material: uninvolved lung tissue not adjacent to the tumor. The source is a human donor with non-small cell lung cancer.

The chain links TRBV25-1 to TRBJ1-2; D ambiguous. The CDR3 has 13 amino acids. Germline V CDR1 and CDR2: MGHDK, SYGVNS. Trimming stripped 3 bases from V and 5 bases from J, with 10 bases between. The CDR3 region has the DNA TGTGCCAGCAGTGATGACGGAGGGTATGGCTACACCTTC. Its translation is CASSDDGGYGYTF.

J is TRBJ1-2 and V is TRBV27; TRBD1 matches 9 bases. Germline lookup yields CDR1 MNHEY and CDR2 SMNVEV (reference sequence). The CDR3 totals 18 residues. V lost 3 bases to trimming and J lost 1 base; unmatched junction nucleotides: 12. CDR3 sequence (DNA): TGTGCCAGCAGTTTTTCTCAAACGGACAGGGGAGGTAACTATGGCTACACCTTC. Amino acids: CASSFSQTDRGGNYGYTF.

J is TRBJ2-7 and V is TRBV13; D gene uncertain. The CDR3 has 13 amino acids. The V end lost 4 bases, the J end lost 6 bases, and 13 bases lay between the germline ends. Germline lookup yields CDR1 PRHDT and CDR2 FYEKMQ (reference sequence). Here the CDR3 DNA reads TGTGCCAGCAGCTACACCAGCACGGGCGAGCAGTACTTC. This codes for CASSYTSTGEQYF.

The chain joins TRBV2 to TRBJ2-3, with 11 bases lining up with TRBD2. Germline V gives CDR1 SNHLY, CDR2 FYNNEI. The CDR3 is 16 amino acids. Trimming cost V 6 bases and J 4 bases; bases outside gene matches: 9. The CDR3 spells CASREQLAGAADTQYF. CDR3 sequence (DNA): TGTGCCAGCAGGGAACAACTAGCGGGAGCAGCAGATACGCAGTATTTT.

Only one count was recorded for this clone. V gene TRBV5-8 combines with J gene TRBJ1-5; TRBD1 is a possible D gene (6 bases). The CDR3 is 14 amino acids. The germline V and J ends were trimmed by 4 bases and 5 bases, with 13 bases remaining between them. CDR1 is SGHTS, CDR2 YDEGEE, per germline. The CDR3, as DNA: TGTGCCAGCAGCAATACAGGGAGGCATCAGCCCCAGCATTTT. This sequence encodes CASSNTGRHQPQHF.

This clone is labeled as medium-sized. The CDR3 region has the DNA TGTGCCAGCAGTGGAGGGACAGGGGGCAATGAGCAGTTCTTC. Residues: CASSGGTGGNEQFF. The genes are TRBV6-4 and TRBJ2-1, with 11 bases lining up with TRBD1. The CDR3 covers 14 residues. Trimming took 4 bases from V and 6 from J; bases not matched to a gene: 2. The germline V gene has CDR1 MRHNA and CDR2 SNTAGT.

The CDR3 here is CASSRTSGSLAGELFF. The CDR3 nucleotides read TGCGCCAGCAGCCGAACTAGCGGGAGTTTGGCCGGGGAGCTGTTTTTT. The gene calls are TRBV5-1 and TRBJ2-2; 11 bases agree with TRBD2. Germline CDR1 is SGHRS and CDR2 is YFSETQ. This CDR3 contains 16 residues. Trimming took 4 bases from V and 6 from J; bases not matched to a gene: 8.

This clone is judged medium-sized. V gene TRBV29-1 combines with J gene TRBJ2-7; the D is unclear. Trimming shortened V by 4 bases and J by 0 bases, and 7 bases separated the two germline ends. The CDR3 has 12 amino acids. Germline CDR1 and CDR2: SQVTM and ANQGSEA. The CDR3 here is CSVVVRSYEQYF. In nucleotides, the CDR3 is TGCAGCGTTGTTGTCCGCTCCTACGAGCAGTACTTC.

The rearrangement uses TRBV6-5 and TRBJ1-2, with a tentative D call TRBD1 (5 bases). CDR1 is MNHEY, CDR2 SVGAGI, per germline. There are 14 residues in the CDR3. With 2 bases removed from V and 2 bases from J, the gap between germline ends came to 9 bases. CDR3 in amino acids: CASSYGRENYGYTF. CDR3 nucleotide sequence: TGTGCCAGCAGTTACGGCAGGGAGAACTATGGCTACACCTTC.